The following is a T cell receptor beta chain sequence with its context. What it binds is not known. Roughly 1-10 million cryopreserved PBMC were held in samples before DNA extraction. A v3.0 immunoSEQ assay was performed at survey level. Sequencing was performed with immunoSEQ multiplex PCR; in TCRdb, only in-frame clones are kept and a portion is missing. The sample yields roughly 15,000 clones, around 84% seen once. The sample is drawn from a study of long-term antiretroviral therapy in people with HIV. Study-level findings and limits: Adherence to ART, viral resistance and therapy changes lacked any data.

In germline, CDR1 is LGHNA, CDR2 YNFKEQ. V was pared by 11 bases and J by 5 bases, with 9 bases between. The CDR3 loop spans 11 amino acids. The sequence was obtained from a man aged 18 to 30 with HIV. The rearrangement joins TRBV4-2 to TRBJ2-2; D is unclear. The source was unsorted PBMCs, collected 0.1 years after starting antiretroviral therapy. The CDR3 is CAVRATGELFF. Written as DNA, the CDR3 is TGTGCCGTCCGGGCTACCGGGGAGCTGTTTTTT.